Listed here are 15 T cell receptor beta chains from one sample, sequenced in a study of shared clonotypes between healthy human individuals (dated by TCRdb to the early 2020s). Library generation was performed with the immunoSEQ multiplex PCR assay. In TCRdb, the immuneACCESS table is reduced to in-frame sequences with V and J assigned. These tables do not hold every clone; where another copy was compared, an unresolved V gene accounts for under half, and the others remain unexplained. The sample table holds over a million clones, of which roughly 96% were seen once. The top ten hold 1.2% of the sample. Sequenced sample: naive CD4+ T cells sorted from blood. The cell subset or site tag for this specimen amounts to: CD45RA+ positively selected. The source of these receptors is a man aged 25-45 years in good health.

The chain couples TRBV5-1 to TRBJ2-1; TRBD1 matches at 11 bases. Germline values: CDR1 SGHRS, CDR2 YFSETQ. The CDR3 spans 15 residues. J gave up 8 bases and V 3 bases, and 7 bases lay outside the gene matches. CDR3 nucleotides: TGCGCCAGCAGCTCCGGACAGGGGGCTTACGATGAGCAGTTCTTC. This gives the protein CASSSGQGAYDEQFF.

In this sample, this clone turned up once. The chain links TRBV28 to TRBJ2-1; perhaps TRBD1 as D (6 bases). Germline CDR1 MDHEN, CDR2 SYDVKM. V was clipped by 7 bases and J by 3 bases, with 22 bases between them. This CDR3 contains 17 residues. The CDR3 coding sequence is TGTGCCAGCACATCCGCCGGGACACGGAGAATCTACAATGAGCAGTTCTTC. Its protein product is CASTSAGTRRIYNEQFF.

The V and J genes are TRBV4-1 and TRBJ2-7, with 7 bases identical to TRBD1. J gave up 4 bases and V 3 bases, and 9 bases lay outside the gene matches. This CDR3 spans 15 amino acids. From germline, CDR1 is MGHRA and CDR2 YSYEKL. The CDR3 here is CASSQAGTAPYEQYF. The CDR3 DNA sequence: TGCGCCAGCAGCCAGGCCGGGACAGCTCCTTACGAGCAGTACTTC.

CDR3 bases: TGTGCCAGCAGCGTAGCACCTGGAATAAACAATGAGCAGTTCTTC. Translating gives CASSVAPGINNEQFF. This chain uses TRBV9 with TRBJ2-1, with no clear D. CDR1 is SGDLS, CDR2 YYNGEE, per germline. V was pared by 0 bases and J by 5 bases, with 12 bases between. CDR3 length: 15 amino acids.

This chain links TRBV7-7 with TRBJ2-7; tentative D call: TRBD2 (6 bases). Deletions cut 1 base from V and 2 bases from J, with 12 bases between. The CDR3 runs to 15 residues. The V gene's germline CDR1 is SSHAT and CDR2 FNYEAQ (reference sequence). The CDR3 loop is CASSLGQGGTYEQYF. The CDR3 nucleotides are TGTGCCAGCAGCTTAGGCCAGGGAGGCACCTACGAGCAGTACTTC.

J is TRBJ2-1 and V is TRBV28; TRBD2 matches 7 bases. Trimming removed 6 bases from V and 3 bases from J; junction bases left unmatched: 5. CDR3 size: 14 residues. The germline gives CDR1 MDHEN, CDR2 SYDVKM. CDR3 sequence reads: CASRGSGGYNEQFF. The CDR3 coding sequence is TGTGCCAGCAGGGGATCGGGGGGCTACAATGAGCAGTTCTTC.

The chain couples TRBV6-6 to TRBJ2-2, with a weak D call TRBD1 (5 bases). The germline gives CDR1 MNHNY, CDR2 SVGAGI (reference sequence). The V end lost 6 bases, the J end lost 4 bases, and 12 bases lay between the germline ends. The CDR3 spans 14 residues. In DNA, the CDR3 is TGTGCCAGCAGATCTCCAGGGCTCACCGGGGAGCTGTTTTTT. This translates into CASRSPGLTGELFF.

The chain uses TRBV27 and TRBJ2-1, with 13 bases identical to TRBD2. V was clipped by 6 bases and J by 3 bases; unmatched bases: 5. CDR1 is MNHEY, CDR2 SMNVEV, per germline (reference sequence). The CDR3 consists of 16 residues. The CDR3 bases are TGTGCCAGCAGCCTGACTAGCGGGAGGTTCTACAATGAGCAGTTCTTC. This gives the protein CASSLTSGRFYNEQFF.

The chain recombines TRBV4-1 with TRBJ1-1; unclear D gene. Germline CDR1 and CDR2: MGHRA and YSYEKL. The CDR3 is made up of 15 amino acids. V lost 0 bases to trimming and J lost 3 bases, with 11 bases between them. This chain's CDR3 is CASSQETGRDTEAFF. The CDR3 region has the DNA TGCGCCAGCAGCCAAGAAACGGGTAGGGACACTGAAGCTTTCTTT.

The CDR3 is CASGLLGLAGSYNEQFF. For the CDR3, the DNA is TGTGCCAGTGGACTTTTGGGACTAGCGGGCTCCTACAATGAGCAGTTCTTC. The rearrangement links TRBV19 to TRBJ2-1; TRBD2 matches 12 bases. The CDR3 loop spans 17 amino acids. The ends lost 8 bases at V and 0 bases at J; junction bases unmatched: 8. CDR1 is LNHDA, CDR2 SQIVND, per germline (reference sequence).

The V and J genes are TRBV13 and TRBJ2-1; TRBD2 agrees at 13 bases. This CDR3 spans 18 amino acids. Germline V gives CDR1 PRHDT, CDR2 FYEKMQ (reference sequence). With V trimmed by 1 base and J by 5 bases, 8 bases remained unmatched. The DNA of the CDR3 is TGTGCCAGCAGCTTAGTTTTGGGGACTAGCGGGAAAGACAATGAGCAGTTCTTC. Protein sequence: CASSLVLGTSGKDNEQFF.

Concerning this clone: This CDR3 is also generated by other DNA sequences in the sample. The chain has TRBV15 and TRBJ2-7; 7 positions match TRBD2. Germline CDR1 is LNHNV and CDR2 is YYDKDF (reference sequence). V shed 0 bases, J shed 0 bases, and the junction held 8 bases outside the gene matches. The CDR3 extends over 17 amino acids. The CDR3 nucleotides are TGTGCCACCAGCAGAGATCTTGCTAGCGGTAGCTCCTACGAGCAGTACTTC. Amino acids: CATSRDLASGSSYEQYF.

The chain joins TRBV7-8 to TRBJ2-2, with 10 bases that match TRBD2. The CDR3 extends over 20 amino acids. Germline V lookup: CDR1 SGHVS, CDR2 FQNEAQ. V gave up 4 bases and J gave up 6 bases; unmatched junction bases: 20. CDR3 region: CASSSIHFGTSVGFPGELFF. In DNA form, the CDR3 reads TGTGCCAGCAGCTCAATACATTTTGGGACTAGCGTGGGGTTTCCCGGGGAGCTGTTTTTT.

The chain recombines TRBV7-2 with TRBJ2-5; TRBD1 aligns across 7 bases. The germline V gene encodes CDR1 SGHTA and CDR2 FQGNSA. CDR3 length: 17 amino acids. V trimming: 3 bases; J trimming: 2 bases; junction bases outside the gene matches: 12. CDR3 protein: CASSFGPDRVKQETQYF. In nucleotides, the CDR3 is TGTGCCAGCAGCTTTGGGCCCGACAGGGTCAAACAAGAGACCCAGTACTTC.

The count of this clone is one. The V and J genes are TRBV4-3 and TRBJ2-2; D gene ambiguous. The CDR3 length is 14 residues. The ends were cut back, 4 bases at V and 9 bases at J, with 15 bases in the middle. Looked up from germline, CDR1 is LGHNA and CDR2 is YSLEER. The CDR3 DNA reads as TGCGCCAGCAGCCCCCACCCAATTAACCGGGAGCTGTTTTTT. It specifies CASSPHPINRELFF.